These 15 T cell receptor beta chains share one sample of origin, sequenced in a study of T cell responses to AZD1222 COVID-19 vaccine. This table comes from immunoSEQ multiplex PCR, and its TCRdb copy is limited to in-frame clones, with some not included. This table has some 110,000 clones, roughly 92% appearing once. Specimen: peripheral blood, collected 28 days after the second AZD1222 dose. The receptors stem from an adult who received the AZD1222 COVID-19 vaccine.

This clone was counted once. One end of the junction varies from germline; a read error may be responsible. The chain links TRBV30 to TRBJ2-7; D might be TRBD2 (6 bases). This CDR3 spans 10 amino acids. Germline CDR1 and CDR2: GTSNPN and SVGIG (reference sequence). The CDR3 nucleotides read TGTGCCTGCACCGGGACTTGGACGCACTTC. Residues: CACTGTWTHF.

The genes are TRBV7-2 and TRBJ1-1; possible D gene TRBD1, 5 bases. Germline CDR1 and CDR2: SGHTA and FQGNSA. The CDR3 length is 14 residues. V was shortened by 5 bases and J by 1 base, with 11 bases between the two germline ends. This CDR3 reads CASSKTGGNTEAFF. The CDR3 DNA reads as TGTGCCAGCAGCAAAACGGGGGGGAACACTGAAGCTTTCTTT.

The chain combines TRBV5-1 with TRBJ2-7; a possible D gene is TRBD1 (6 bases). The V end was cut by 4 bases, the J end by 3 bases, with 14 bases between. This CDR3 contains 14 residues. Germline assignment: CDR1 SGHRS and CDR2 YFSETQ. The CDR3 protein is CASSAGTYDYEQYF. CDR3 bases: TGCGCCAGCAGCGCCGGGACATACGACTACGAGCAGTACTTC.

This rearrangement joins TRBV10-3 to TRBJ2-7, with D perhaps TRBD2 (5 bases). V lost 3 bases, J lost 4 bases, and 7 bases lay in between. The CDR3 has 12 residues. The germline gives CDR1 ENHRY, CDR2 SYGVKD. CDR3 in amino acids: CAISERDYEQYF. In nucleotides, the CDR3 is TGTGCCATCAGTGAACGGGATTACGAGCAGTACTTC.

CDR3 bases: TGTGCCAGCAGGGCGAGCTCCTACGAGCAGTACTTC. Translated: CASRASSYEQYF. V gene TRBV2 combines with J gene TRBJ2-7; the D is unclear. Germline CDR1 is SNHLY and CDR2 is FYNNEI. The length of the CDR3 is 12 residues. Trimming took off 6 bases at V and 0 bases at J, with 6 bases between the two ends.

The CDR3 sequence is CASSSPTSGRASYEQYF. DNA of the CDR3: TGCGCCAGCAGCTCCCCGACTAGCGGGAGGGCCTCCTACGAGCAGTACTTC. This rearrangement joins TRBV5-1 to TRBJ2-7, with 14 bases fitting TRBD2. The CDR3 is 17 residues long. Germline V gene data show CDR1 as SGHRS and CDR2 as YFSETQ. With 3 bases clipped from V and 0 bases from J, the junction kept 5 bases outside the gene matches.

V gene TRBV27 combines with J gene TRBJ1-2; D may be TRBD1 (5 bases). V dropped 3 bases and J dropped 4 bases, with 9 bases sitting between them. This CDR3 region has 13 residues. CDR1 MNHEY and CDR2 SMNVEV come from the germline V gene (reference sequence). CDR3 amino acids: CASSLEGTYGYTF. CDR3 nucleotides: TGTGCCAGCAGTTTGGAGGGGACCTATGGCTACACCTTC.

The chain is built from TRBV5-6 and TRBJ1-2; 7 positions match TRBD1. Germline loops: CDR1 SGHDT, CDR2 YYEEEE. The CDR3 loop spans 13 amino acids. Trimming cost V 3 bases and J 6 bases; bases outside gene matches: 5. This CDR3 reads CASSSTGVDGYTF. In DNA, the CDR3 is TGTGCCAGCAGCTCAACAGGGGTTGATGGCTACACCTTC.

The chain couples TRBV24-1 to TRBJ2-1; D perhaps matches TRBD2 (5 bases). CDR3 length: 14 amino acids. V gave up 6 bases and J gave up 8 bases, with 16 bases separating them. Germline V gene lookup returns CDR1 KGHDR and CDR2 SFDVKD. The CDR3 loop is CATSLTAGDHEQFF. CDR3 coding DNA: TGTGCCACCAGTCTAACAGCCGGGGATCATGAGCAGTTCTTC.

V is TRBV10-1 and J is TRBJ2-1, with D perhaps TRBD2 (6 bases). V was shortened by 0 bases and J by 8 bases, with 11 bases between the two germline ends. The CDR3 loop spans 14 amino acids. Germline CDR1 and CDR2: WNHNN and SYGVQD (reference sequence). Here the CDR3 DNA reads TGCGCCAGCAGTGAGTCGGGGGGAGGCGATGAGCAGTTCTTC. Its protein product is CASSESGGGDEQFF.

The CDR3 DNA follows: TGTGCCAGCAGCTTAACCATGTCTGGGGCCAACGTCCTGACTTTC. Translated, it gives CASSLTMSGANVLTF. V is TRBV7-3 and J is TRBJ2-6; no definite D call. Germline V gene lookup returns CDR1 SGHTA and CDR2 FQGTGA. V was trimmed by 0 bases and J by 1 base, leaving 4 bases between them. There are 15 residues in the CDR3. Looking up the rest from reference TRBV7-3 and TRBJ2-6 gives the full variable domain: GAGVSQTPSNKVTEKGKYVELRCDPISGHTALYWYRQSLGQGPEFLIYFQGTGAADDSGLPNDRFFAVRPEGSVSTLKIQRTERGDSAVYLCASSLTMSGANVLTFGAGSRLTVL.

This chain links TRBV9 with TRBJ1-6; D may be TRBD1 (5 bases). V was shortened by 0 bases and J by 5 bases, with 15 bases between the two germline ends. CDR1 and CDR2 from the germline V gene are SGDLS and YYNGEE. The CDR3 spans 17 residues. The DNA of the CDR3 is TGTGCCAGCAGCGTAGATGTTGGGACGGAAGATAATTCACCCCTCCACTTT. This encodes CASSVDVGTEDNSPLHF. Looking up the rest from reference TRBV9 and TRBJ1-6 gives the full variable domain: DSGVTQTPKHLITATGQRVTLRCSPRSGDLSVYWYQQSLDQGLQFLIQYYNGEERAKGNILERFSAQQFPDLHSELNLSSLELGDSALYFCASSVDVGTEDNSPLHFGNGTRLTVT.

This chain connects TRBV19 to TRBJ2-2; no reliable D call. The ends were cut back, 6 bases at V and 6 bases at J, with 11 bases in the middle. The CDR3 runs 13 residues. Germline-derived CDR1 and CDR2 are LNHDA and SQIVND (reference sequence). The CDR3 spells CASSFGLAGELFF. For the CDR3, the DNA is TGTGCCAGTAGCTTTGGCCTCGCCGGGGAGCTGTTTTTT.

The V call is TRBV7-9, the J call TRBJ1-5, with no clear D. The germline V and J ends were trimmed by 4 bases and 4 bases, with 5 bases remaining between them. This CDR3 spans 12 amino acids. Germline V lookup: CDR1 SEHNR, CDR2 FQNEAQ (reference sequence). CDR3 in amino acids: CASSYANQPQHF. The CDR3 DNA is TGTGCCAGCAGCTATGCTAATCAGCCCCAGCATTTT.

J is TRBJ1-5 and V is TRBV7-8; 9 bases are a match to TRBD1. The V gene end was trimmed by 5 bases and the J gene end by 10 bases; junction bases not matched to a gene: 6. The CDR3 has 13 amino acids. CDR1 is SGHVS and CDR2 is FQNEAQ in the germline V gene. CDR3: CASSTTGGPPQHF. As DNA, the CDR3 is TGTGCCAGCAGCACAACAGGGGGCCCTCCCCAGCATTTT.